One sample yielded the 27 T cell receptor beta chains listed below, sequenced in a study of cytomegalovirus exposure and HLA in healthy donors. Data came from immunoSEQ multiplex PCR; TCRdb stores just in-frame clones and leaves some out. The sample carries some 170,000 clones, around nine tenths recorded once. The sequencing input was PBMCs. The origin of the receptors is a man aged 30-40 years in good health and CMV-seropositive.

The chain combines TRBV28 with TRBJ1-5, with D tentatively TRBD1 (6 bases). With 2 bases removed from V and 7 bases from J, the gap between germline ends came to 9 bases. CDR3 size: 13 residues. Germline V gives CDR1 MDHEN, CDR2 SYDVKM. CDR3 amino acids: CASSLLQGQPQHF. The CDR3 coding sequence is TGTGCCAGCAGTTTACTACAGGGCCAGCCCCAGCATTTT.

The chain uses TRBV5-1 and TRBJ2-7, with 11 bases aligning to TRBD1. Germline loops: CDR1 SGHRS, CDR2 YFSETQ. The CDR3 covers 15 residues. With 0 bases clipped from V and 6 bases from J, the junction kept 5 bases outside the gene matches. CDR3 loop: CASSLADRGRGEQYF. CDR3 DNA: TGCGCCAGCAGCTTGGCGGACAGGGGGCGAGGCGAGCAGTACTTC.

This clone was detected only once. The chain has TRBV6-1 and TRBJ2-3; 8 bases align to TRBD2. The CDR3 has 15 residues. Germline V CDR1 and CDR2: MNHNS, SASEGT. After removal of 0 bases from V and 4 bases from J, the junction contained 3 bases not matched to a gene. CDR3 protein: CASSEAAGDSDTQYF. The CDR3 bases are TGTGCCAGCAGTGAAGCAGCGGGAGACTCAGATACGCAGTATTTT.

This sequence joins TRBV11-3 and TRBJ1-1; no clear D gene. Deletions cut 6 bases from V and 0 bases from J, with 8 bases between. This CDR3 contains 13 residues. CDR1 and CDR2 (germline): SGHNT, YENEEA. CDR3 in amino acids: CASRRGMNTEAFF. The CDR3 region has the DNA TGTGCCAGCAGAAGAGGGATGAACACTGAAGCTTTCTTT.

The V call is TRBV5-1, the J call TRBJ2-2; 9 nucleotides align to TRBD1. Germline-derived CDR1 and CDR2 are SGHRS and YFSETQ. Trimming removed 1 base from V and 5 bases from J; junction bases left unmatched: 6. There are 16 residues in the CDR3. In DNA, the CDR3 is TGCGCCAGCAGCTTGATGGGACAGGGTCAGACCGGGGAGCTGTTTTTT. Its translation: CASSLMGQGQTGELFF.

The V and J genes are TRBV12-5 and TRBJ2-1; a possible D gene is TRBD1 (5 bases). This CDR3 has 15 residues. Per the germline V gene, CDR1 is LGHNT and CDR2 is FRNRAP. With 5 bases removed from V and 4 bases from J, the gap between germline ends came to 15 bases. The CDR3 bases are TGTGCTAGTGGTACCCTGACAGAGCAATACAATGAGCAGTTCTTC. The encoded protein is CASGTLTEQYNEQFF.

CDR3 sequence reads: CASSYSTGVTEAFF. The CDR3 DNA sequence: TGTGCCAGCAGTTACTCGACAGGGGTCACTGAAGCTTTCTTT. This chain joins TRBV6-5 and TRBJ1-1; the match to TRBD1 covers 8 bases. Germline V gene sequence: CDR1 MNHEY, CDR2 SVGAGI. The CDR3 is 14 amino acids. V was clipped by 0 bases and J by 4 bases; unmatched bases: 1.

The chain uses TRBV6-5 and TRBJ2-2, with TRBD2 matching over 11 bases. The CDR3 is made up of 15 amino acids. Losses at the gene ends were 8 bases for V and 7 bases for J; bases not matched to a gene: 9. Germline CDR1 is MNHEY and CDR2 is SVGAGI. The CDR3 protein is CASGDSGGDHGELFF. The DNA of the CDR3 is TGTGCCAGCGGAGATAGCGGGGGGGATCACGGGGAGCTGTTTTTT.

The table lists this clone with a count of one. The chain couples TRBV7-2 to TRBJ2-6; D not resolved. V lost 3 bases to trimming and J lost 4 bases, with 10 bases between them. The germline CDR1 and CDR2 sequences are SGHTA and FQGNSA. This CDR3 is 15 amino acids long. CDR3 DNA: TGTGCCAGCAGCTTTCGGAGTCCCGGGGCCAACGTCCTGACTTTC. The encoded protein is CASSFRSPGANVLTF.

This chain uses TRBV28 with TRBJ2-7, with TRBD1 matching 12 bases. J lost 6 bases, V lost 3 bases, and 6 bases had no gene match. CDR3 length: 15 amino acids. In germline, CDR1 is MDHEN, CDR2 SYDVKM. CDR3 sequence reads: CASSLWGQGASEQYF. CDR3 DNA: TGTGCCAGCAGTTTGTGGGGACAGGGGGCCTCCGAGCAGTACTTC.

This chain's CDR3 is CASSIVGGRFGELFF. CDR3 nucleotides: TGTGCCAGTAGTATCGTCGGGGGGCGCTTCGGGGAGCTGTTTTTT. The chain links TRBV19 to TRBJ2-2; D possibly corresponds to TRBD2 (7 bases). Trimming cost V 3 bases and J 7 bases, with 15 bases left between them. The CDR3 length is 15 residues. CDR1 LNHDA and CDR2 SQIVND come from the germline V gene (reference sequence).

The V gene is TRBV28, the J gene TRBJ2-3; 8 bases agree with TRBD2. Germline CDR1 reads MDHEN; CDR2 reads SYDVKM. J was trimmed by 9 bases and V by 7 bases; bases with no gene match: 6. The length of the CDR3 is 12 residues. The DNA for the CDR3 is TGTGCCAGCACCGTCGGGGGGGAGACGCAGTATTTT. It specifies CASTVGGETQYF. Variable domain in full (rest from reference TRBV28 and TRBJ2-3): DVKVTQSSRYLVKRTGEKVFLECVQDMDHENMFWYRQDPGLGLRLIYFSYDVKMKEKGDIPEGYSVSREKKERFSLILESASTNQTSMYLCASTVGGETQYFGPGTRLTVL.

The genes are TRBV2 and TRBJ2-2, with D possibly being TRBD2 (5 bases). V shed 9 bases and J shed 1 base, with 12 bases lying between them. Germline CDR1 and CDR2: SNHLY and FYNNEI. The length of the CDR3 is 14 residues. CDR3 amino acids: CARKGEGNTGELFF. CDR3 nucleotide sequence: TGTGCCAGGAAGGGAGAGGGGAACACCGGGGAGCTGTTTTTT.

The chain is built from TRBV5-1 and TRBJ1-6; possible D gene TRBD1, 6 bases. This CDR3 has 16 residues. The V and J ends lost 5 bases and 0 bases respectively, with 12 bases between them. CDR1 and CDR2 from the germline V gene are SGHRS and YFSETQ. The DNA for the CDR3 is TGCGCCAGCAGAGCTAGGGGGAGCTCCTATAATTCACCCCTCCACTTT. This translates into CASRARGSSYNSPLHF.

The gene calls are TRBV19 and TRBJ2-5; tentative D call: TRBD1 (5 bases). Germline values: CDR1 LNHDA, CDR2 SQIVND (reference sequence). This CDR3 is built from 12 residues. V lost 8 bases and J 2 bases, leaving 9 bases between the germline ends. The CDR3: CASSTAQETQYF. CDR3 nucleotide sequence: TGTGCCAGTTCGACAGCTCAAGAGACCCAGTACTTC.

V is TRBV25-1 and J is TRBJ2-7, with 8 bases matching TRBD1. V lost 1 base, J lost 4 bases, and 6 bases stayed unmatched. This CDR3 contains 15 residues. Germline CDR1 reads MGHDK; CDR2 reads SYGVNS. CDR3 protein: CASSEFRTGMYEQYF. CDR3 DNA: TGTGCCAGCAGTGAATTTAGGACAGGGATGTACGAGCAGTACTTC.

The rearrangement uses TRBV7-6 and TRBJ1-4, with 8 positions matching TRBD1. V lost 5 bases and J lost 4; bases outside the gene matches: 9. The germline CDR1 and CDR2 sequences are SGHVS and FNYEAQ. The CDR3 totals 16 residues. The chain's CDR3 is CASSPTGGHGNEKLFF. The CDR3 DNA follows: TGTGCCAGCAGCCCCACAGGGGGACACGGTAATGAAAAACTGTTTTTT.

V gene TRBV29-1 combines with J gene TRBJ1-5; tentative D call: TRBD1 (5 bases). Trimming pared 6 bases from V and 2 bases from J, leaving 11 bases between. CDR3 length: 13 residues. Germline CDR1 reads SQVTM; CDR2 reads ANQGSEA. DNA of the CDR3: TGCAGCGTCTCTTGGGGGGGCAATCAGCCCCAGCATTTT. This gives the protein CSVSWGGNQPQHF.

The V gene is TRBV7-2, the J gene TRBJ1-2; 11 bases fit TRBD1. Looked up from germline, CDR1 is SGHTA and CDR2 is FQGNSA. This CDR3 spans 15 amino acids. V shed 5 bases, J shed 8 bases, and the junction held 10 bases outside the gene matches. This CDR3 reads CASSLRGQGAKGYTF. The CDR3 DNA reads as TGTGCCAGCAGCCTCCGAGGACAGGGGGCGAAAGGCTACACCTTC.

The V and J genes are TRBV9 and TRBJ2-1; 8 bases are shared with TRBD2. CDR1 SGDLS and CDR2 YYNGEE come from the germline V gene. With V trimmed by 2 bases and J by 5 bases, 0 bases remained unmatched. CDR3 length equals 13 residues. CDR3 nucleotide sequence: TGTGCCAGCAGCGTCGGGGGGGACAATGAGCAGTTCTTC. Its translation: CASSVGGDNEQFF.

This clone was observed a few times. This chain connects TRBV15 to TRBJ1-6; D unclear. Germline CDR1 LNHNV, CDR2 YYDKDF (reference sequence). The CDR3 has 16 amino acids. V gave up 0 bases and J gave up 7 bases, with 13 bases separating them. This CDR3 reads CATSRDRGANNSPLHF. The CDR3 coding sequence is TGTGCCACCAGCAGAGATCGCGGAGCCAACAATTCACCCCTCCACTTT.

The chain links TRBV28 to TRBJ1-1, with 10 bases that match TRBD1. Germline lookup yields CDR1 MDHEN and CDR2 SYDVKM. Trimming removed 5 bases from V and 3 bases from J; junction bases left unmatched: 6. This CDR3 comprises 15 residues. The CDR3 DNA is TGTGCCAGCAGTGAACCGGGACAGGGGTACACTGAAGCTTTCTTT. This gives the protein CASSEPGQGYTEAFF.

This chain joins TRBV5-1 and TRBJ1-1, with a tentative D call TRBD1 (5 bases). In germline, CDR1 is SGHRS, CDR2 YFSETQ. The length of the CDR3 is 15 residues. V was trimmed by 4 bases and J by 4 bases, leaving 17 bases between them. Here the CDR3 DNA reads TGCGCCAGCAGCCAATACGGGACCGGTAGCACTGAAGCTTTCTTT. As protein: CASSQYGTGSTEAFF.

This sequence joins TRBV6-6 and TRBJ2-1; TRBD2 matches 8 bases. The CDR3 has 16 amino acids. V lost 6 bases and J lost 2; bases outside the gene matches: 9. CDR1 is MNHNY and CDR2 is SVGAGI in the germline V gene (reference sequence). The CDR3 DNA reads as TGTGCCAGCAGCTGGCGGGGGGAGGCCCCCTACAATGAGCAGTTCTTC. Amino acid sequence: CASSWRGEAPYNEQFF.

J is TRBJ1-1 and V is TRBV18, with D unresolved. The V end was cut by 4 bases, the J end by 0 bases, with 15 bases between. This CDR3 is built from 16 residues. Germline lookup yields CDR1 KGHSH and CDR2 LQKENI. Written as DNA, the CDR3 is TGTGCCAGCTCACGCCCCTTGCAAACATTGAACACTGAAGCTTTCTTT. It specifies CASSRPLQTLNTEAFF.

V gene TRBV7-9 combines with J gene TRBJ2-7; the match to TRBD1 covers 11 bases. Germline V gene sequence: CDR1 SEHNR, CDR2 FQNEAQ (reference sequence). Trimming removed 5 bases from V and 7 bases from J; junction bases left unmatched: 7. This CDR3 has 14 residues. CDR3 in amino acids: CASSRDRGGQEQYF. As DNA, the CDR3 is TGTGCCAGCAGCCGGGACAGGGGGGGACAGGAGCAGTACTTC. Supplemented by reference TRBV7-9 and TRBJ2-7, the full variable domain reads DTGVSQNPRHKITKRGQNVTFRCDPISEHNRLYWYRQTLGQGPEFLTYFQNEAQLEKSRLLSDRFSAERPKGSFSTLEIQRTEQGDSAMYLCASSRDRGGQEQYFGPGTRLTVT.

J is TRBJ2-7 and V is TRBV11-3; possibly TRBD2 for D (6 bases). The germline gives CDR1 SGHNT, CDR2 YENEEA. The CDR3 totals 13 residues. The V gene lost 2 bases and the J gene lost 3 bases, with 8 bases spanning the gap. The CDR3 nucleotides are TGTGCCAGCAGCTTACGGAGGGACTACGAGCAGTACTTC. This encodes CASSLRRDYEQYF.